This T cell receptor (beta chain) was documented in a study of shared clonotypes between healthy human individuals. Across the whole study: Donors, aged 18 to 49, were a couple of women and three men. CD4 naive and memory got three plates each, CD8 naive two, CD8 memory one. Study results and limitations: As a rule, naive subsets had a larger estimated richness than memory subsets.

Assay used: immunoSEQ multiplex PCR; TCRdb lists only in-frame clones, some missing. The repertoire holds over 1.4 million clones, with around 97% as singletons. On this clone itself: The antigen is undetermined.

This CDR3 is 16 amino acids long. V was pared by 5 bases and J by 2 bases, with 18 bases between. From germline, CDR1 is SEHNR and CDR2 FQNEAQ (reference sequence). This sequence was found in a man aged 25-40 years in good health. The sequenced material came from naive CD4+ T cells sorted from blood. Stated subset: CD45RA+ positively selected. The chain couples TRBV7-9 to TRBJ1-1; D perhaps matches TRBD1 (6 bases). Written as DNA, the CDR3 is TGTGCCAGCAGCCCGATCCCCTCAGGGGAAAACACTGAAGCTTTCTTT. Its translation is CASSPIPSGENTEAFF.